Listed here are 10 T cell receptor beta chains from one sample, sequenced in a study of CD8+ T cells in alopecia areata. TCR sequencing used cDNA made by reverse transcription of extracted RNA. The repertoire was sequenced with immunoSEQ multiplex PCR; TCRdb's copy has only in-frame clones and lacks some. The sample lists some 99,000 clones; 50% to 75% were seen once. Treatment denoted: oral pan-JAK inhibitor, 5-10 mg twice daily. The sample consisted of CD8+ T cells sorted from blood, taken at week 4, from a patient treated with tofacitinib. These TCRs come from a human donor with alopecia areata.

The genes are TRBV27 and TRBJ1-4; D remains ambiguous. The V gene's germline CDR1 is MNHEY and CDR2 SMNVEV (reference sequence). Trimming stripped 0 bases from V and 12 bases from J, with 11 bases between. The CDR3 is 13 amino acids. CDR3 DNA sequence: TGTGCCAGCAGTTTATCGAATGGGTTGGAACTGTTTTTT. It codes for CASSLSNGLELFF.

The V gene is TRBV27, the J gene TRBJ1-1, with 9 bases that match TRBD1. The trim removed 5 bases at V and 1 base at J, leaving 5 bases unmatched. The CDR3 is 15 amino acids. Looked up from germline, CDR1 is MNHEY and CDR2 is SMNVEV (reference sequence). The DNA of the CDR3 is TGTGCCAGCAGTCCCTCGACAGGGGGGAACACTGAAGCTTTCTTT. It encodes CASSPSTGGNTEAFF.

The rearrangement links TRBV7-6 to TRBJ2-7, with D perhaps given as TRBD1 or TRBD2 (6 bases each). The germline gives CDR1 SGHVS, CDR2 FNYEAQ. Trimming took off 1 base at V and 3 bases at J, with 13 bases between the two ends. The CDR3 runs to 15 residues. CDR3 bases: TGTGCCAGCAGCTTAGTTGAAGGGGGAGGCTACGAGCAGTACTTC. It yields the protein CASSLVEGGGYEQYF.

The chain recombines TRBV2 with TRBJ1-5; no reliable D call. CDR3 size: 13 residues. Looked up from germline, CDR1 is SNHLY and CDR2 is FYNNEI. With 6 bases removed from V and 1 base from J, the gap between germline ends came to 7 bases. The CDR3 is CASRWESNQPQHF. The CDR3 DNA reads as TGTGCCAGCAGATGGGAAAGCAATCAGCCCCAGCATTTT.

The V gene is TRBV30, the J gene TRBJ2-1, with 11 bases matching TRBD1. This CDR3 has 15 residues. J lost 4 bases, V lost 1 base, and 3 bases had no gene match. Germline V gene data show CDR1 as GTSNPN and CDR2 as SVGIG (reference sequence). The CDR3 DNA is TGTGCCTGGAGTGCCGGGACAGGGGGTTACAATGAGCAGTTCTTC. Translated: CAWSAGTGGYNEQFF.

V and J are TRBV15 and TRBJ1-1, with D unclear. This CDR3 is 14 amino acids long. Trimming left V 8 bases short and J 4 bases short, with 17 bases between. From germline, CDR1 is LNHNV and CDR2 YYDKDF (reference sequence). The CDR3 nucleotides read TGTGCCACCGGAGAAGGAAATGAGGGCACTGAAGCTTTCTTT. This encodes CATGEGNEGTEAFF. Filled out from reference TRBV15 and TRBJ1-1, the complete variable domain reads DAMVIQNPRYQVTQFGKPVTLSCSQTLNHNVMYWYQQKSSQAPKLLFHYYDKDFNNEADTPDNFQSRRPNTSFCFLDIRSPGLGDTAMYLCATGEGNEGTEAFFGQGTRLTVV.

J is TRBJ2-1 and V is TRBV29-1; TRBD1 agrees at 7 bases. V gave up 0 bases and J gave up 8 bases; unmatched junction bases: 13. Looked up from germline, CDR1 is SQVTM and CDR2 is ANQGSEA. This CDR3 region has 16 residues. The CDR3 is CSVEDPWTGFIDEQFF. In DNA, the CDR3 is TGCAGCGTTGAAGATCCCTGGACAGGTTTTATCGATGAGCAGTTCTTC.

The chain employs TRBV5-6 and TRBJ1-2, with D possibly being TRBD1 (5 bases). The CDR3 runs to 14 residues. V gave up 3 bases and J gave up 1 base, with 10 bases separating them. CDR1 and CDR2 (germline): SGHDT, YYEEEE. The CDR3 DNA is TGTGCCAGCAGCTCGGAGGGGTATAACTATGGCTACACCTTC. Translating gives CASSSEGYNYGYTF. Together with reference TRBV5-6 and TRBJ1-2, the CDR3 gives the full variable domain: DAGVTQSPTHLIKTRGQQVTLRCSPKSGHDTVSWYQQALGQGPQFIFQYYEEEERQRGNFPDRFSGHQFPNYSSELNVNALLLGDSALYLCASSSEGYNYGYTFGSGTRLTVV.

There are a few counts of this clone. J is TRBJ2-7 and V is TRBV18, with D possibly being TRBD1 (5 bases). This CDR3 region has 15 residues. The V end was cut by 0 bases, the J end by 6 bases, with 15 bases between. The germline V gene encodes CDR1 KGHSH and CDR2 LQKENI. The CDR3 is CASSPPDKVEGEQYF. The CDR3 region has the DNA TGTGCCAGCTCACCACCGGACAAGGTGGAAGGCGAGCAGTACTTC.

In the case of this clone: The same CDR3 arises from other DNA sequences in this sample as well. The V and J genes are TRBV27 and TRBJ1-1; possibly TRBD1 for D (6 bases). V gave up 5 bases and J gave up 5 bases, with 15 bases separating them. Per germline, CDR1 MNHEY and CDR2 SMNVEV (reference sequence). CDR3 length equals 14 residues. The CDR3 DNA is TGTGCCAGCAGTCTCGGGGGGCGGGGTACTGAAGCTTTCTTT. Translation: CASSLGGRGTEAFF.